This T cell receptor (beta chain) was recorded in a study of T cells after yellow fever vaccination. Study context: Preparation used SMART-Seq v4 Ultra Low Input for the low-cell-number fractions. Study-wide results and limits: It was a small share of clonotypes that appeared in both CD4 and CD8 compartments.

Synthesis of TCR cDNA relied on 5'RACE template switching, which attached a universal primer site and UMIs. TCRdb used MiXCR to reprocess the 5' RACE reads, holding one entry per CDR3 protein. The table has under 700,000 distinct CDR3 sequences, 17% seen once. As for this clonotype: Its matching antigen is unknown.

Germline-derived CDR1 and CDR2 are SGHTA and FQGNSA. This CDR3 comprises 15 residues. V lost 1 base and J lost 7; bases outside the gene matches: 7. This specimen consisted of PBMCs, obtained less than 6 days after the first yellow fever vaccination. J is TRBJ1-2 and V is TRBV7-2; TRBD1 agrees at 9 bases. This TCR came from a young man who received the YFV17D yellow fever vaccine. The CDR3 spells CASSLGGQGGLGYTF. The CDR3 nucleotides are TGTGCCAGCAGCTTAGGGGGACAGGGTGGTCTTGGCTACACCTTC.